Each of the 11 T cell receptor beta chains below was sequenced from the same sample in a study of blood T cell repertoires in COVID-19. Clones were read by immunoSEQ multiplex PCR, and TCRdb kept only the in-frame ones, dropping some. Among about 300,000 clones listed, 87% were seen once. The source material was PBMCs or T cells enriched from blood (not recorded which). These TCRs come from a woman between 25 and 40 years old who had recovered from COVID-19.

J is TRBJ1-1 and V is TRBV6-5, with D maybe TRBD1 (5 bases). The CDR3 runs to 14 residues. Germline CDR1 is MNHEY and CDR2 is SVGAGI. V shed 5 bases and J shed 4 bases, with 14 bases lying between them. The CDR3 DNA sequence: TGTGCCAGCAGTCCAGGGCGAAGGAGCACTGAAGCTTTCTTT. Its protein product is CASSPGRRSTEAFF.

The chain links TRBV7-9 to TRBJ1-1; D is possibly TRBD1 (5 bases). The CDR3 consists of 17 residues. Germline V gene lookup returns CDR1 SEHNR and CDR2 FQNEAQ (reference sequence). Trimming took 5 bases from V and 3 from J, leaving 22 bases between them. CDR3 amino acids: CASSPLGVPGEDTEAFF. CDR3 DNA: TGTGCCAGCAGCCCACTAGGGGTTCCGGGAGAGGACACTGAAGCTTTCTTT.

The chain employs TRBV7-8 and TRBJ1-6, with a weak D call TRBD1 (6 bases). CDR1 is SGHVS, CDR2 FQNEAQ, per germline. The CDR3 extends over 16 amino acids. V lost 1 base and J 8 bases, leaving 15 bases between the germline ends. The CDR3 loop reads CASSLVDSPRDSPLHF. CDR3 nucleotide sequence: TGTGCCAGCAGCTTAGTGGACAGCCCGAGGGATTCACCCCTCCACTTT.

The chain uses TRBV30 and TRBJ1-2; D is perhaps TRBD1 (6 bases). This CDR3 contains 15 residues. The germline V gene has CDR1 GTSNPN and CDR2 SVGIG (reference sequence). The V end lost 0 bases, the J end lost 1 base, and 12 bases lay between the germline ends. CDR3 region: CAWSVAGALNYGYTF. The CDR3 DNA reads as TGTGCCTGGAGTGTGGCAGGGGCTCTTAACTATGGCTACACCTTC.

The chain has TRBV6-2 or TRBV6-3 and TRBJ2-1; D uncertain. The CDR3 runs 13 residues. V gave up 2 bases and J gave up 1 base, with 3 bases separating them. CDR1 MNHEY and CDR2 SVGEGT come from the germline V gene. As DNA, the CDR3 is TGTGCCAGCAGTTACGAGTCCTACAATGAGCAGTTCTTC. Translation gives CASSYESYNEQFF.

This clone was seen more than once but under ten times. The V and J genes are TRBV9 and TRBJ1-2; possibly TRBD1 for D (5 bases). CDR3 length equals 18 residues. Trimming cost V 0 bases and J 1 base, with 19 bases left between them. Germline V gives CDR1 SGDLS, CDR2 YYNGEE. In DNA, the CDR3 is TGTGCCAGCAGCGTAGGGGCCGACAGCTCTGTGGATAACTATGGCTACACCTTC. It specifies CASSVGADSSVDNYGYTF.

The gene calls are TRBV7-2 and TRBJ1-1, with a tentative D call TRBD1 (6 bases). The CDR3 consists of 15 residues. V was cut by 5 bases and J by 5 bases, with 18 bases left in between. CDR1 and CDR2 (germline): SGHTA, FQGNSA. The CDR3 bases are TGTGCCAGCAGCCCCCAGACAGGAAGGGGAACTGAAGCTTTCTTT. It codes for CASSPQTGRGTEAFF.

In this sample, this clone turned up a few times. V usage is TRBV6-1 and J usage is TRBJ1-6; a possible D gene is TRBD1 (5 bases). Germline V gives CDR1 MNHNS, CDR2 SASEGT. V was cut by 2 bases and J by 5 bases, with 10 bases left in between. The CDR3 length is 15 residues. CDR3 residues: CASSERRGNNSPLHF. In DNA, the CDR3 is TGTGCCAGCAGTGAAAGGCGGGGGAATAATTCACCCCTCCACTTT.

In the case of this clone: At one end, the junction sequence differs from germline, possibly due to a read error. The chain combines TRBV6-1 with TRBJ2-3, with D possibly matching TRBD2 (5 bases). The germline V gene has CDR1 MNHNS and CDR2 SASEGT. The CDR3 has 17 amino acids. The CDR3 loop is CASREASGGPSTDTQYF. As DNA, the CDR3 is TGTGCCAGCAGGGAAGCCTCCGGAGGCCCTAGCACAGATACGCAGTATTTT.

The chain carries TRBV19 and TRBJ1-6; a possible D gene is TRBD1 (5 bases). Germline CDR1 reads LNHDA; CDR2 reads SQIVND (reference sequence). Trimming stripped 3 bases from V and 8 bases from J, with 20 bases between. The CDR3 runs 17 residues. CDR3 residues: CASSIAGVGRVDSPLHF. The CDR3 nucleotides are TGTGCCAGTAGTATTGCTGGGGTGGGCAGGGTGGATTCACCCCTCCACTTT.

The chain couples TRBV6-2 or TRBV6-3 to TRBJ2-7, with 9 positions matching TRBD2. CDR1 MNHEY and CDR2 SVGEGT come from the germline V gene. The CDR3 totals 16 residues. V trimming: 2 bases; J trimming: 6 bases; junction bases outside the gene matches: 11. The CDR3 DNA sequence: TGTGCCAGCAGTTACGTTTTGGCGGGGGGGCCTGGCGAGCAGTACTTC. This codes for CASSYVLAGGPGEQYF.